This TCR beta chain was recorded in a study of blood T cell repertoires in COVID-19 (TCRdb year 2020). Broadly, across the study: Samples covering the acute and convalescent phases of COVID-19 were provided by collaborators in the United States, Italy and Spain. The prospective study material was composed of cDNA or gDNA derived from T cells, B-cell-depleted T cells, or PBMCs. The dataset comprised deeply sampled blood TCRbeta repertoires from subjects exposed to, actively infected with, or recovered from COVID-19. A freely available public database, intended as a resource for researchers studying the immune response to SARS-CoV-2, is where the repertoires were released. The samples were drawn from two sources: the first 160 participants of the ongoing ImmuneRACE study, and 1,200 or so subjects contributed by 6 global collaborators. Sample metadata almost always included a de-identified subject ID, COVID-19 status, age in years and sex. Where available, HLA class I and class II types were obtained from metadata supplied by the sample provider rather than from assay-based typing. The paper as a whole reports these results and caveats: Clinical and demographic metadata were provided uncurated, with the amount varying by source and participant.

As to this clone: This clone's antigen is unknown. Base qualities are missing; no much larger clone stands one base away.

A distance of 16 bases separates the germline ends of V and J, which lose 7 bases and 6 bases respectively. There are 14 amino acids in the CDR3, from cysteine to phenylalanine inclusive. Only CDR3 DNA remains: 42 bases, in frame from the first base. The germline V gene supplies CDR1 SGHRS and CDR2 YFSETQ. TCRbeta CDR3 regions were amplified from genomic DNA using the immunoSEQ Assay, a bias-controlled multiplex PCR. The authors' analysis ran thus. Within the assay, amplification of reference gene primers was used to estimate how many nucleated cells each sample contained. To quantify the absolute abundance of each unique TCRbeta CDR3 rearrangement, sequence reads were collapsed and filtered. Productive Simpson clonality was computed per sample as the square root of Simpson's diversity index over productive rearrangements. TCRdb obtained this table from immuneACCESS and retained in-frame rearrangements with V and J assigned. These tables miss some clones; where compared with another copy, unresolved V genes account for less than half of the shortfall, and the remainder is unexplained. D and trimming come from the DNA, and the V and J calls and clone size come from that table. The sample table contains roughly 300,000 clones; only one count was recorded for 70% to 85% of them. The top ten hold roughly 1.5% of the sample.

One collaborating source in Seattle enrolled patients during active infection and followed them longitudinally through the course of disease. Each collaborating institution followed its own protocols to collect whole blood in K2EDTA tubes. Collaborator samples were shipped for TCRbeta analysis as frozen whole blood, isolated PBMCs, or DNA extracted from either sample type. The sequence was obtained from a human donor with COVID-19, enrolled during active disease. The donor label of this sample is uncertain. The chain employs TRBV5-1 and TRBJ2-2; possibly the D gene is TRBD1, per 5 matching bases. The sample was peripheral blood. The DNA sequence is given as TGCGCCAGCCAGCCGGTGGCAGGGCCCGGGGAGCTGTTTTTT. This gives the protein CASQPVAGPGELFF.